What follows describes a single T cell receptor (beta chain). Its antigen is currently unknown. This CDR3 contains 17 residues. Trimming shortened V by 5 bases and J by 0 bases, and 17 bases separated the two germline ends. The germline gives CDR1 KGHSH, CDR2 LQKENI. Sequenced by immunoSEQ multiplex PCR; TCRdb stores in-frame clones only, minus some. Of 55,000 to 70,000 clones in the sample, around four fifths were seen once. This sample is part of a study of T cells in tumors after PD-1 blockade. Study-wide context: Either cemiplimab 350 mg every 2 weeks or pembrolizumab 200 mg every 3 weeks was given. A subset received ongoing vismodegib 150 mg daily alongside anti-PD-1 therapy. On average, peripheral blood gave about 100,000 TCR templates and 33,000 or so unique clonotypes. Points from the study as a whole: Blood contained 35% to 50% of the tumor's TCR clonotypes.

The source is a human donor with basal cell carcinoma. The chain carries TRBV18 and TRBJ1-3; D is perhaps TRBD1 (5 bases). The sequenced sample was PBMCs, obtained before anti-PD-1 treatment. DNA for the CDR3: TGTGCCAGCTCAACCACGCCAGGGACCAACTCTGGAAACACCATATATTTT. Protein sequence: CASSTTPGTNSGNTIYF.